This T cell receptor (beta chain) stems from a study of read filtering for tumor transcriptome and immune sequencing. From 400 to 450 ng of RNA, a library with molecular barcoded alpha/delta and beta/gamma adaptors was made. TCRdb recomputed calls from the reads with MiXCR, one row per CDR3 protein. The table lists approximately 38,000 distinct CDR3 sequences, roughly 15% of them singletons. Per the germline V gene, CDR1 is SGHTA and CDR2 is FQGNSA. The length of the CDR3 is 17 residues. Notes on this clonotype: A junction end diverges from the germline sequence, so it may reflect a read error.

The TCR sequence derives from a donor at least 40 years old with multiple myeloma. The sequenced sample was a population of CD138-negative cells sorted from bone marrow. The chain recombines TRBV7-2 with TRBJ1-4, with a possible D match to TRBD2 (6 bases). The J call is doubtful: the DNA matches TRBJ2-3 better. This chain's CDR3 is CATHVEEGIPRTDMQYF. DNA for the CDR3: TGTGCCACCCACGTGGAGGAGGGTATTCCCCGCACAGATATGCAGTATTTT.